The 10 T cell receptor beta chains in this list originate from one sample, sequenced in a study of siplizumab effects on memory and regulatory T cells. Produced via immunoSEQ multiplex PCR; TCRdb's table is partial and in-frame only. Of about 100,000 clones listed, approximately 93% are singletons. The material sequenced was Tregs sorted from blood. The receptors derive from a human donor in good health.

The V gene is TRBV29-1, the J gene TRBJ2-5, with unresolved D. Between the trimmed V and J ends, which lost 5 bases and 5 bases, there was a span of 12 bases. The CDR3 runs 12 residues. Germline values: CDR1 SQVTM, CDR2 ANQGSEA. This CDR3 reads CSVHRIKETQYF. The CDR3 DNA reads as TGCAGCGTTCACAGAATCAAGGAGACCCAGTACTTC.

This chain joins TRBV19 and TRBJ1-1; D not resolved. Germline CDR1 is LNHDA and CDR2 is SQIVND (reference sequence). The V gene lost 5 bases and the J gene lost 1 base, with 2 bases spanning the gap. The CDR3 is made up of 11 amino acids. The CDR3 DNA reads TGTGCCAGTAGTCAGAACACTGAAGCTTTCTTT. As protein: CASSQNTEAFF.

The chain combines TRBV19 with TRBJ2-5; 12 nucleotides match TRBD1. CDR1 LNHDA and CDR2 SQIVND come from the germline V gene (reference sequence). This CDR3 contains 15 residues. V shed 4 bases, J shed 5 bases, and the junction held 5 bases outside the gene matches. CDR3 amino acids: CASSTGQGAGETQYF. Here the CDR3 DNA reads TGTGCCAGTAGTACGGGACAGGGGGCTGGGGAGACCCAGTACTTC.

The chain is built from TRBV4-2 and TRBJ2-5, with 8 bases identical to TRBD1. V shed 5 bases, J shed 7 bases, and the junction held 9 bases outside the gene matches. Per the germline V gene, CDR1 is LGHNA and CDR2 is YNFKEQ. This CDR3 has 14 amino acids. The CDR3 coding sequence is TGTGCCAGCAGCGACAGGGGACCGGCTGGGACCCAGTACTTC. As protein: CASSDRGPAGTQYF.

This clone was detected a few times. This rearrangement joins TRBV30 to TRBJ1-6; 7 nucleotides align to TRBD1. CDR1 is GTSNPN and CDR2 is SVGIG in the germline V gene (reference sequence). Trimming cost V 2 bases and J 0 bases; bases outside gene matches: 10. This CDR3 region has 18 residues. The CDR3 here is CAWSTDRPPYSYNSPLHF. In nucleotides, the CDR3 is TGTGCCTGGAGTACGGACAGGCCCCCTTACTCCTATAATTCACCCCTCCACTTT. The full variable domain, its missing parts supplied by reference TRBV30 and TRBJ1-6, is SQTIHQWPATLVQPVGSPLSLECTVEGTSNPNLYWYRQAAGRGLQLLFYSVGIGQISSEVPQNLSASRPQDRQFILSSKKLLLSDSGFYLCAWSTDRPPYSYNSPLHFGNGTRLTVT.

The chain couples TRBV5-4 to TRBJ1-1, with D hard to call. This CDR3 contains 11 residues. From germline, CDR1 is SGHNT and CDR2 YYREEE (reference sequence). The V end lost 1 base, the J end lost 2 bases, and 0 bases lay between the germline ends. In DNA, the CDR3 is TGTGCCAGCAGCTTGAACACTGAAGCTTTCTTT. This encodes CASSLNTEAFF.

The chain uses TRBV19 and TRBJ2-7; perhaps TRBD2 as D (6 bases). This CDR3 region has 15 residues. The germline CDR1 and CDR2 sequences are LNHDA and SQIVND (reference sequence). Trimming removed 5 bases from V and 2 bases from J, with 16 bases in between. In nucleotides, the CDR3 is TGTGCCAGTAGTTCCCCCGGGGCGGGAACCTACGAGCAGTACTTC. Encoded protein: CASSSPGAGTYEQYF.

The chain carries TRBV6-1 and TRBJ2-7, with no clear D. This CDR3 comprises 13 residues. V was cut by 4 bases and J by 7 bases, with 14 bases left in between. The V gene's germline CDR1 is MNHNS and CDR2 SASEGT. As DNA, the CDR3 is TGTGCCAGCAGTGCCTTGCCCGGCGTAGAGCAGTACTTC. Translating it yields CASSALPGVEQYF.

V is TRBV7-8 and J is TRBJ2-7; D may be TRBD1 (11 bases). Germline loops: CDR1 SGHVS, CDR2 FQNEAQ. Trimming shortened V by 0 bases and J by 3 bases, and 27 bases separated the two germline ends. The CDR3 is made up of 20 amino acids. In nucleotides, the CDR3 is TGTGCCAGCAGCTTAGCAATCGGACAGGGGGCCATAGCGGGAGGCTACGAGCAGTACTTC. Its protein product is CASSLAIGQGAIAGGYEQYF.

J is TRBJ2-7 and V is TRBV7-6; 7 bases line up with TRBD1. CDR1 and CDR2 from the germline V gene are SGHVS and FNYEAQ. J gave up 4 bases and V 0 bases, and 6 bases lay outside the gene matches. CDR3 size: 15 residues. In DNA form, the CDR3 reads TGTGCCAGCAGCTTAGCGAGACAGGGTCGGTACGAGCAGTACTTC. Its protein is CASSLARQGRYEQYF.